A selection of T cell receptor beta chains follows, all from one sample in a study of a mutant IDH1 vaccine in newly diagnosed glioma. No antigens are known for them. The method was immunoSEQ multiplex PCR; TCRdb's version includes in-frame clones alone and lacks a portion of them. This sample yields 40,000 to 55,000 clones, of which 78% are seen a single time; roughly 5.6% belongs to the top ten. Material: PBMCs, obtained from a glioma patient whose treatment included an IDH1 peptide vaccine. The receptors shown here come from a man over 45 with glioma. The CDR3 runs from the conserved cysteine through the conserved F or W. D genes are given only for firm matches. Rows may omit the clone size; those that give it use once, few, many or a size class.

CASTLGDRVGYTF,TGTGCCAGCACCTTGGGGGACAGGGTAGGCTACACCTTC,NA,TRBJ1-2,TRBD1,TRBV6-1
CASSRGQGRGETQYF,TGTGCCAGCAGCCGGGGACAGGGCAGGGGAGAGACCCAGTACTTC,few,TRBJ2-5,TRBD1,TRBV11-1
CASNKWGGVETQYF,TGTGCCAGCAACAAGTGGGGAGGCGTGGAGACCCAGTACTTC,NA,TRBJ2-5,NA,TRBV7-2
CASSWDQDGYTF,TGCGCCAGCAGCTGGGACCAAGATGGCTACACCTTC,few,TRBJ1-2,NA,TRBV5-1
CASSAEAGLITGELFF,TGCGCCAGCAGCGCTGAGGCAGGGTTGATCACCGGGGAGCTGTTTTTT,NA,TRBJ2-2,NA,TRBV5-1
CASSFGGSGNTIYF,TGCGCCAGCAGCTTTGGCGGGTCTGGAAACACCATATATTTT,NA,TRBJ1-3,NA,TRBV5-1
CASSILVRTFNTGELFF,TGTGCCAGTAGTATTTTGGTTCGGACTTTCAACACCGGGGAGCTGTTTTTT,NA,TRBJ2-2,NA,TRBV19
CASSLAYSGANVLTF,TGCGCCAGCAGCTTGGCCTACTCTGGGGCCAACGTCCTGACTTTC,once,TRBJ2-6,NA,TRBV5-1
CASSLVSGGITDTQYF,TGTGCCAGCAGCTTAGTTAGCGGGGGGATCACAGATACGCAGTATTTT,NA,TRBJ2-3,TRBD2,TRBV7-2
CASSDPPEFIGNTEAFF,TGTGCCAGCAGCGACCCTCCGGAATTCATTGGGAACACTGAAGCTTTCTTT,NA,TRBJ1-1,NA,TRBV9
CASSIGVYNEQFF,TGTGCCAGCAGTATAGGTGTCTACAATGAGCAGTTCTTC,NA,TRBJ2-1,NA,TRBV7-2